The 24 T cell receptor beta chains presented below share a single source sample, sequenced in a study of monozygotic twins with inflammatory bowel disease. From the 5' RACE reads, TCRdb lists one entry per CDR3 protein and no DNA. Its table records about 380,000 distinct CDR3 sequences. The sequenced sample consisted of blood. These receptors originate from a human donor with ulcerative colitis or Crohn's disease, or a healthy co-twin of an affected twin (not recorded which).

The J gene is TRBJ1-5, the V gene TRBV27. Germline values: CDR1 MNHEY, CDR2 SMNVEV (reference sequence). This CDR3 is built from 14 residues. The chain's CDR3 is CASSRGWGDQPQHF.

This chain links TRBV20-1 with TRBJ2-1; absent DNA, TCRdb's TRBD1 call cannot be checked. CDR3 size: 14 residues. The germline V gene has CDR1 DFQATT and CDR2 SNEGSKA (reference sequence). The CDR3: CSAGTGAYYNEQFF.

The genes are TRBV20-1 and TRBJ1-2; no DNA is available, so the TRBD1 call from TCRdb remains unchecked. The germline V gene encodes CDR1 DFQATT and CDR2 SNEGSKA (reference sequence). CDR3 length: 12 amino acids. CDR3 sequence reads: CSAQGQGYGYTF.

J is TRBJ1-2 and V is TRBV4-3; the D gene TCRdb calls, TRBD1, cannot be checked with no DNA. The CDR3 is 17 amino acids. Germline CDR1 reads LGHNA; CDR2 reads YSLEER. CDR3 sequence: CASSQDWGATGGVGYTF.

The chain has TRBV5-1 and TRBJ1-2. The CDR3 consists of 14 residues. Germline V gene data show CDR1 as SGHRS and CDR2 as YFSETQ. CDR3 sequence reads: CASSLDQANYGYTF.

The chain links TRBV4-2 to TRBJ1-1. Germline V gene data show CDR1 as LGHNA and CDR2 as YNFKEQ. The CDR3 is 15 residues long. The CDR3 here is CASSPQGDLNTEAFF.

The chain joins TRBV10-3 to TRBJ2-6; the D call from TCRdb, TRBD2, cannot be confirmed without DNA. The CDR3 extends over 15 amino acids. CDR1 ENHRY and CDR2 SYGVKD come from the germline V gene. This CDR3 is CASGTPYSGANVLTF.

The chain combines TRBV27 with TRBJ2-7; with no DNA, the TCRdb D assignment of TRBD1 cannot be verified. This CDR3 is built from 16 residues. The V gene's germline CDR1 is MNHEY and CDR2 SMNVEV (reference sequence). The CDR3 sequence: CASSLSIGTRFYEQYF.

Here the CDR3 reads CASSWRGQGYEQYF. The chain has TRBV5-6 and TRBJ2-7; absent DNA, TCRdb's TRBD1 call cannot be checked. The CDR3 spans 14 residues. Germline assignment: CDR1 SGHDT and CDR2 YYEEEE. The entire variable domain, with the rest obtained from reference TRBV5-6 and TRBJ2-7, is as follows: DAGVTQSPTHLIKTRGQQVTLRCSPKSGHDTVSWYQQALGQGPQFIFQYYEEEERQRGNFPDRFSGHQFPNYSSELNVNALLLGDSALYLCASSWRGQGYEQYFGPGTRLTVT.

The V gene is TRBV7-2, the J gene TRBJ1-5; TCRdb's D call of TRBD1 is untestable without DNA. Per germline, CDR1 SGHTA and CDR2 FQGNSA. This CDR3 is 16 amino acids long. The CDR3 here is CASSQGQGNSNQPQHF.

V usage is TRBV7-6 and J usage is TRBJ2-1. From germline, CDR1 is SGHVS and CDR2 FNYEAQ. The CDR3 loop spans 17 amino acids. The CDR3 loop is CASSLFTRNLFHNEQFF.

The rearrangement uses TRBV5-1 and TRBJ2-5; TCRdb reports TRBD2, a call that lacks DNA to check it against. The CDR3 loop spans 15 amino acids. CDR1 is SGHRS and CDR2 is YFSETQ in the germline V gene. The CDR3 spells CASSSSGENQETQYF.

V gene TRBV9 combines with J gene TRBJ2-3. The CDR3 has 14 amino acids. Germline V CDR1 and CDR2: SGDLS, YYNGEE. CDR3 amino acids: CASSVETGTDTQYF.

The chain uses TRBV18 and TRBJ2-7. This CDR3 region has 13 residues. Germline CDR1 is KGHSH and CDR2 is LQKENI. CDR3 amino acids: CASSPVKDYEQYF.

CDR3 residues: CASRDPANYGYTF. The chain couples TRBV25-1 to TRBJ1-2. This CDR3 is built from 13 residues. CDR1 MGHDK and CDR2 SYGVNS come from the germline V gene.

The chain carries TRBV2 and TRBJ1-1; with no DNA, the TCRdb D assignment of TRBD1 cannot be verified. Germline-derived CDR1 and CDR2 are SNHLY and FYNNEI. There are 15 residues in the CDR3. The CDR3 loop is CASSALLGGDTEAFF.

The V gene is TRBV19, the J gene TRBJ2-5; TCRdb picks TRBD1, but there is no DNA to check that call. The CDR3 loop spans 15 amino acids. CDR1 and CDR2 from the germline V gene are LNHDA and SQIVND (reference sequence). The CDR3 loop reads CASSLHRARGETQYF.

This chain links TRBV5-1 with TRBJ1-1. From germline, CDR1 is SGHRS and CDR2 YFSETQ. This CDR3 region has 14 residues. Here the CDR3 reads CASSLLTSNTEAFF.

The chain combines TRBV15 with TRBJ1-6; the D call from TCRdb, TRBD1, cannot be confirmed without DNA. In germline, CDR1 is LNHNV, CDR2 YYDKDF (reference sequence). The CDR3 sequence is 16 residues long. CDR3 amino acids: CATSPWISSYNSPLHF.

The chain recombines TRBV6-1 with TRBJ2-7. CDR1 and CDR2 (germline): MNHNS, SASEGT. This CDR3 is 15 amino acids long. CDR3 amino acids: CASSGYTADAYEQYF.

V is TRBV29-1 and J is TRBJ2-5; TCRdb calls TRBD2, which cannot be checked without DNA. The germline gives CDR1 SQVTM, CDR2 ANQGSEA. This CDR3 contains 16 residues. CDR3 protein: CSVEDWNTRIQETQYF.

This chain joins TRBV4-1 and TRBJ1-5; TCRdb calls TRBD1, which cannot be checked without DNA. This CDR3 region has 15 residues. Germline V gene lookup returns CDR1 MGHRA and CDR2 YSYEKL. CDR3 protein: CASSLLGTPGQPQHF.

This chain joins TRBV3-1 and TRBJ2-5; TCRdb outputs TRBD2, but without DNA this stays unchecked. The CDR3 contains 17 residues. The germline gives CDR1 LGHDT, CDR2 YNNKEL (reference sequence). This CDR3 reads CASSQDGTSGFQETQYF.

This chain links TRBV12-3 or TRBV12-4 with TRBJ2-7; TCRdb outputs TRBD1, but without DNA this stays unchecked. The CDR3 consists of 15 residues. CDR3 amino acids: CASSPTGGAWYEQYF.